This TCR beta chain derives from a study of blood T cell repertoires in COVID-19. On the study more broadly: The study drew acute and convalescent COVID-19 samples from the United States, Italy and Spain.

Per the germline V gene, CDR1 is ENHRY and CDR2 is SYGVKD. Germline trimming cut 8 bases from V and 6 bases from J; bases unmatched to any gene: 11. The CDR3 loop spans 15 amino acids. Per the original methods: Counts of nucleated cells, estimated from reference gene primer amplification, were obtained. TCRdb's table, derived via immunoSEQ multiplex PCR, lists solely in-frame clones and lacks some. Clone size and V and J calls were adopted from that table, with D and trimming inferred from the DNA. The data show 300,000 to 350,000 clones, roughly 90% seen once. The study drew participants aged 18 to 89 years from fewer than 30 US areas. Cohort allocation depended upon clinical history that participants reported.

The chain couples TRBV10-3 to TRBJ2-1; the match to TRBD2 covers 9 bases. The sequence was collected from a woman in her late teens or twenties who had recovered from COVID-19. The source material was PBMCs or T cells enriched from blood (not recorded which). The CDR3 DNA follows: TGTGCCATCCGCCCCGGGGCTAGCGGGACCAATGAGCAGTTCTTC. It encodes CAIRPGASGTNEQFF.